This T cell receptor (beta chain) was obtained from a study of T cell responses to AZD1222 COVID-19 vaccine. The study, taken as a whole, reports: Spike-specific TCR breadth and depth rose after two AZD1222 doses.

Germline loops: CDR1 SGHNT, CDR2 YYREEE (reference sequence). The germline V and J ends were trimmed by 1 base and 5 bases, with 12 bases remaining between them. This CDR3 spans 15 amino acids. Only in-frame clones appear in the TCRdb table, and some are missing; sequencing was by immunoSEQ multiplex PCR. The table lists 20,000 to 30,000 clones, about 88% of them singletons. Doses given second, at about 4 or about 12 weeks, were pooled. This clone was picked up one time. No antigen is known for it. This TCR derives from an adult who received the AZD1222 COVID-19 vaccine. This material consisted of peripheral blood, taken 28 days after the second AZD1222 dose. The V and J genes are TRBV5-4 and TRBJ1-4, with D possibly being TRBD1 (6 bases). CDR3: CASSLTQGSNEKLFF. Written as DNA, the CDR3 is TGTGCCAGCAGCTTGACCCAGGGGTCGAATGAAAAACTGTTTTTT.